This is a list of T cell receptor beta chains from one sample in a study of T cell responses to AZD1222 COVID-19 vaccine. Repertoires were generated with immunoSEQ multiplex PCR, while TCRdb's copy carries only in-frame clones and drops some. The repertoire holds approximately 90,000 clones, with about 91% as singletons. This material consisted of peripheral blood, taken on day 0 of AZD1222 vaccination. The receptors were gathered from an adult in good health. Both conserved end residues are trimmed from each CDR3.

v_gene | CDR3aa
TRBV20-1 | GAGRETQY
TRBV4-1 | ASSQELYGYT
TRBV15 | ATSRDSAPLDYGYT
TRBV7-8 | ASSFKSGTSYEQY
TRBV28 | ASSKTGGAADTQY
TRBV27 | ASSLAPGQVRVSPLH
TRBV7-2 | ASSPRQTLDYGYT
TRBV7-3 | ASSLRSNTGELF
TRBV9 | ASSVGVGNTIY
TRBV3-1/TRBV3-2 | ASSQGGTASNQPQH